Shown below are 18 T cell receptor beta chains from a single sample sequenced in a study of CD8 T cells in Susac syndrome. The RNA input was roughly 0.45 to 1 ug, and it was reverse transcribed with random hexamers. Each CDR3 protein gets one entry after TCRdb re-called the immunoSEQ multiplex PCR reads with MiXCR. The top ten clones hold 0.1% of a sample with hundreds of thousands of distinct CDR3 sequences, less than 96% of them seen once. Sequenced material: CD4+ T cells from PBMCs. Receptors were obtained from a human donor with Susac syndrome.

The J gene is TRBJ2-7, the V gene TRBV28; either TRBD1 or TRBD2 may fit D (6 bases each). Trimming shortened V by 10 bases and J by 3 bases, and 13 bases separated the two germline ends. Germline assignment: CDR1 MDHEN and CDR2 SYDVKM. This CDR3 contains 12 residues. The CDR3 nucleotides are TGTGCCACGGGTGGAGGGGGCTACGAGCAGTACTTC. Its translation: CATGGGGYEQYF. The complete variable domain, with remaining parts taken from reference TRBV28 and TRBJ2-7, reads DVKVTQSSRYLVKRTGEKVFLECVQDMDHENMFWYRQDPGLGLRLIYFSYDVKMKEKGDIPEGYSVSREKKERFSLILESASTNQTSMYLCATGGGGYEQYFGPGTRLTVT.

The chain is built from TRBV7-6 and TRBJ2-5; possibly TRBD1 for D (8 bases). Trimming took off 5 bases at V and 4 bases at J, with 20 bases between the two ends. This CDR3 comprises 16 residues. CDR1 is SGHVS and CDR2 is FNYEAQ in the germline V gene. The CDR3 protein is CASSPGGQRESETQYF. For the CDR3, the DNA is TGTGCCAGCAGCCCAGGGGGCCAGCGGGAATCAGAGACCCAGTACTTC. Combining the CDR3 with reference TRBV7-6 and TRBJ2-5 gives the whole variable domain GAGVSQSPRYKVTKRGQDVALRCDPISGHVSLYWYRQALGQGPEFLTYFNYEAQQDKSGLPNDRFSAERPEGSISTLTIQRTEQRDSAMYRCASSPGGQRESETQYFGPGTRLLVL.

CDR3 protein: CASSSELARHEQFF. As DNA, the CDR3 is TGCGCCAGCAGCTCGGAACTAGCAAGGCATGAGCAGTTCTTC. The chain joins TRBV5-1 to TRBJ2-1; perhaps TRBD2 as D (6 bases). Germline CDR1 and CDR2: SGHRS and YFSETQ. V was cut by 3 bases and J by 8 bases, with 15 bases left in between. The CDR3 extends over 14 amino acids.

The rearrangement joins TRBV2 to TRBJ1-1; 7 positions match TRBD1. Germline CDR1 reads SNHLY; CDR2 reads FYNNEI. Losses at the gene ends were 6 bases for V and 0 bases for J; bases not matched to a gene: 4. The CDR3 has 14 residues. The CDR3 reads CASRTDRLNTEAFF. For the CDR3, the DNA is TGTGCCAGCAGAACGGACAGGCTGAACACTGAAGCTTTCTTT.

This clonotype came up once. The CDR3 bases are TGCGCCAGCAGCGTTTCCGGGACACGGGACAATGAGCAGTTCTTC. This codes for CASSVSGTRDNEQFF. V usage is TRBV5-1 and J usage is TRBJ2-1; possible D gene TRBD1, 6 bases. Per germline, CDR1 SGHRS and CDR2 YFSETQ. The CDR3 spans 15 residues. Trimming pared 4 bases from V and 5 bases from J, leaving 16 bases between.

The chain carries TRBV5-1 and TRBJ1-1; 10 bases agree with TRBD1. The germline CDR1 and CDR2 sequences are SGHRS and YFSETQ. J gave up 5 bases and V 3 bases, and 13 bases lay outside the gene matches. The CDR3 length is 17 residues. In DNA form, the CDR3 reads TGCGCCAGCAGCTCACAGCGACAGGGGGCATTGTATACTGAAGCTTTCTTT. Translation gives CASSSQRQGALYTEAFF.

V usage is TRBV19 and J usage is TRBJ1-2; 10 bases align to TRBD1. V was pared by 2 bases and J by 7 bases, with 7 bases of the junction left unmatched. CDR1 and CDR2 (germline): LNHDA, SQIVND (reference sequence). The CDR3 runs 15 residues. The CDR3 region has the DNA TGTGCCAGTAGTATACGTCGGGGACAGGGGAGTGGCTACACCTTC. Amino acid sequence: CASSIRRGQGSGYTF.

The rearrangement joins TRBV12-3 or TRBV12-4 to TRBJ1-1; perhaps TRBD1 as D (5 bases). This CDR3 is 13 amino acids long. V lost 5 bases and J 5 bases, leaving 12 bases between the germline ends. The CDR3 DNA follows: TGTGCCAGCAGTCCGGGACTAAGGACTGAAGCTTTCTTT. This encodes CASSPGLRTEAFF.

The V call is TRBV29-1, the J call TRBJ2-2; TRBD1 might be the D (6 bases). The CDR3 consists of 14 residues. Deletions cut 7 bases from V and 0 bases from J, with 12 bases between. Germline CDR1 reads SQVTM; CDR2 reads ANQGSEA. The CDR3 region has the DNA TGCAGCGCAGGGACATCCGCGAACACCGGGGAGCTGTTTTTT. Translated: CSAGTSANTGELFF.

V usage is TRBV29-1 and J usage is TRBJ1-5; the match to TRBD1 covers 7 bases. CDR1 is SQVTM, CDR2 ANQGSEA, per germline. The CDR3 is 15 residues long. Trimming at V came to 4 bases and at J to 3 bases, leaving 9 bases not matched to a gene. This chain's CDR3 is CSVVPGGFPNQPQHF. CDR3 in DNA: TGCAGCGTTGTCCCAGGGGGGTTCCCCAATCAGCCCCAGCATTTT.

The J gene is TRBJ2-7, the V gene TRBV4-1; 7 bases align to TRBD1. Trimming removed 4 bases from V and 2 bases from J; junction bases left unmatched: 8. The CDR3 contains 15 residues. CDR1 and CDR2 from the germline V gene are MGHRA and YSYEKL. This CDR3 reads CASSRPGTETYEQYF. Here the CDR3 DNA reads TGCGCCAGCAGCCGCCCGGGGACAGAAACCTACGAGCAGTACTTC.

The V and J genes are TRBV27 and TRBJ2-1, with 9 nucleotides matching TRBD1. CDR1 and CDR2 (germline): MNHEY, SMNVEV (reference sequence). The CDR3 spans 15 residues. The trim removed 6 bases at V and 9 bases at J, leaving 12 bases unmatched. The CDR3 sequence is CASRAAGQGVGEQFF. CDR3 sequence (DNA): TGTGCCAGCAGGGCCGCGGGACAGGGCGTAGGTGAGCAGTTCTTC.

The chain carries TRBV25-1 and TRBJ2-7; 11 bases align to TRBD2. The CDR3 totals 15 residues. V shed 6 bases and J 2 bases; nucleotides not matched to a gene: 6. In germline, CDR1 is MGHDK, CDR2 SYGVNS. CDR3 nucleotides: TGTGCCAGCAGAGAAACTAGCGGGAGAACCTACGAGCAGTACTTC. Amino acid sequence: CASRETSGRTYEQYF.

The CDR3 loop is CASSQEWAANTEAFF. In nucleotides, the CDR3 is TGCGCCAGCAGCCAAGAATGGGCAGCGAACACTGAAGCTTTCTTT. The chain carries TRBV4-1 and TRBJ1-1; D is ambiguous. The germline gives CDR1 MGHRA, CDR2 YSYEKL. Trimming stripped 0 bases from V and 1 base from J, with 9 bases between. This CDR3 is 15 amino acids long.

J is TRBJ2-1 and V is TRBV29-1; 11 nucleotides line up with TRBD2. Looked up from germline, CDR1 is SQVTM and CDR2 is ANQGSEA. The CDR3 runs to 15 residues. The V and J ends lost 2 bases and 4 bases, in that order; junction bases with no gene match: 4. This CDR3 is CSVEQTSGVYNEQFF. The CDR3, as DNA: TGCAGCGTTGAACAGACTAGCGGGGTATACAATGAGCAGTTCTTC.

The chain combines TRBV20-1 with TRBJ2-3; D unresolved. Germline CDR1 and CDR2: DFQATT and SNEGSKA (reference sequence). This CDR3 contains 12 residues. V was trimmed by 8 bases and J by 0 bases, leaving 9 bases between them. The CDR3 sequence: CSFNPSTDTQYF. Here the CDR3 DNA reads TGCAGTTTCAACCCTAGCACAGATACGCAGTATTTT.

This clonotype was observed once. This chain links TRBV27 with TRBJ1-5; 7 nucleotides align to TRBD1. J lost 2 bases, V lost 5 bases, and 6 bases had no gene match. CDR1 is MNHEY and CDR2 is SMNVEV in the germline V gene (reference sequence). The CDR3 extends over 15 amino acids. CDR3 sequence (DNA): TGTGCCAGCAGTCTCGGACAGGAAGGCAATCAGCCCCAGCATTTT. Its protein product is CASSLGQEGNQPQHF.

This clonotype was recorded only once. This chain connects TRBV6-2 or TRBV6-3 to TRBJ2-1, with D unresolved. Trimming removed 6 bases from V and 8 bases from J, with 8 bases in between. The CDR3 runs 11 residues. Germline CDR1 reads MNHEY; CDR2 reads SVGEGT. The CDR3 DNA reads TGTGCCAGCAGCCACTCTGATGAGCAGTTCTTC. This sequence encodes CASSHSDEQFF.